This entry is about one T cell receptor (beta chain). There is no known antigen for this receptor. No much larger clone exists at a distance of one base, and base qualities are not known. Sequences SNHLY (CDR1) and FYNNEI (CDR2) are obtained from the germline V gene. The CDR3 spans 15 residues, from the cysteine through the phenylalanine. Just CDR3 DNA is preserved here, 45 bases in frame from base 1. Trimming removed 8 bases from V and 5 bases from J, leaving 19 bases between the germline ends. The sample belongs to a study of response to subunit inactivated influenza vaccine (dated by TCRdb to 2016 to 2018). Notes on the research overall: Deep quantitative T cell receptor repertoire profiling was used in the study to track responses to a trivalent subunit inactivated influenza vaccine.

On the study overall, not on this receptor specifically: According to the authors, only a limited number of new T cells may be recruited by each seasonal influenza vaccination.

The receptor library was made with RT-PCR. Sequenced using an Illumina HiSeq 2500. The public reads were reanalyzed by TCRdb: fastp trimming at Q25, MiXCR alignment, in-frame beta chains only. Rows with one shared CDR3 protein collapse into an entry with the most common genes and DNA. For this sample the table gives more than 450,000 distinct CDR3 sequences, of which less than 10% were detected only once. Under 15% of the sample is held by the ten biggest clonotypes. The sequence was obtained from a man between 50 and 69 years old who received an inactivated influenza vaccine. Donor details come from another sample of the same person, matched by shared clones. This chain joins TRBV2 to TRBJ1-5, and perhaps TRBD1 as D gene, on 6 matching bases. The sample in question was PBMCs from blood, obtained about 23 months after vaccination. The DNA is as follows: TGTGCCAGCCAACGTGGAGGACAGCACGATCAGCCCCAGCATTTT. It translates as CASQRGGQHDQPQHF.